The 29 T cell receptor beta chains below come from one sample, sequenced in a study of cytomegalovirus exposure and HLA in healthy donors. PCR employed 60 Vbeta and 13 Jbeta primers. The repertoire was sequenced with immunoSEQ multiplex PCR; TCRdb's copy has only in-frame clones and lacks some. Altogether 150,000 or so clones are present, just under 75% being singletons, with the ten largest covering 1.5% to 2%. Sequencing was done on a sample of PBMCs. The source is a woman aged 18 to 35 in good health and CMV-seronegative.

The chain couples TRBV4-3 to TRBJ1-3, with a weak D call TRBD1 (5 bases). Germline assignment: CDR1 LGHNA and CDR2 YSLEER. V dropped 2 bases and J dropped 0 bases, with 11 bases sitting between them. The CDR3 has 16 amino acids. This CDR3 is CASSQLRRDSGNTIYF. The DNA of the CDR3 is TGCGCCAGCAGCCAACTCCGCAGGGACTCTGGAAACACCATATATTTT.

This clone was detected once. The chain joins TRBV28 to TRBJ1-2, with 10 bases lining up with TRBD1. J lost 7 bases, V lost 8 bases, and 4 bases had no gene match. CDR3 length: 12 amino acids. Germline CDR1 and CDR2: MDHEN and SYDVKM. Here the CDR3 DNA reads TGTGCCAGCCAGACAGGGGGCTTTGGCTACACCTTC. Translation gives CASQTGGFGYTF.

The chain uses TRBV21-1 and TRBJ1-6; TRBD1, the table's D call, lacks a check against the DNA. TRBV21-1 is a pseudogene. This CDR3 has 14 residues. In DNA form, the CDR3 reads TGTGCCAGCAGCAAGTACAGGGTAGGGGTACCCCTCCACTTT. Residues: CASSKYRVGVPLHF.

The V gene is TRBV4-1, the J gene TRBJ2-7; D call uncertain. The CDR3 length is 15 residues. The V end was cut by 1 base, the J end by 0 bases, with 10 bases between. The V gene's germline CDR1 is MGHRA and CDR2 YSYEKL. Written as DNA, the CDR3 is TGCGCCAGCAGCCAAGGAGTCACCCTCTCCTACGAGCAGTACTTC. As protein: CASSQGVTLSYEQYF.

The chain uses TRBV7-2 and TRBJ1-1; D not resolved. V was trimmed by 2 bases and J by 1 base, leaving 5 bases between them. Germline lookup yields CDR1 SGHTA and CDR2 FQGNSA. The CDR3 runs to 13 residues. The CDR3 loop reads CASSLYTNTEAFF. The CDR3 region has the DNA TGTGCCAGCAGCTTATACACGAACACTGAAGCTTTCTTT.

This clone turned up a few times. The chain has TRBV9 and TRBJ1-4; 7 bases are shared with TRBD1. The germline V gene has CDR1 SGDLS and CDR2 YYNGEE. The trim removed 3 bases at V and 8 bases at J, leaving 19 bases unmatched. This CDR3 comprises 18 residues. The CDR3 region is CASSGGGRGGEDLEKLFF. The CDR3 bases are TGTGCCAGCAGCGGAGGGGGTCGAGGGGGCGAGGACCTGGAAAAACTGTTTTTT.

This clone was seen a single time. This chain uses TRBV7-3 with TRBJ2-5; 8 bases match TRBD1. This CDR3 comprises 13 residues. After removal of 5 bases from V and 5 bases from J, the junction contained 4 bases not matched to a gene. CDR1 is SGHTA and CDR2 is FQGTGA in the germline V gene. The CDR3, as DNA: TGTGCCAGCAGCCCACAGGGGGGCGAGACCCAGTACTTC. It specifies CASSPQGGETQYF. Using reference TRBV7-3 and TRBJ2-5 for the parts outside the CDR3, the full variable domain is GAGVSQTPSNKVTEKGKYVELRCDPISGHTALYWYRQSLGQGPEFLIYFQGTGAADDSGLPNDRFFAVRPEGSVSTLKIQRTERGDSAVYLCASSPQGGETQYFGPGTRLLVL.

This clone appeared a few times. This sequence joins TRBV4-3 and TRBJ2-2; perhaps TRBD2 as D (6 bases). Germline assignment: CDR1 LGHNA and CDR2 YSLEER. Trimming removed 3 bases from V and 5 bases from J, with 10 bases in between. The CDR3 spans 14 residues. The CDR3 bases are TGCGCCAGCAGCCAGGAGGGTAGGACCGGGGAGCTGTTTTTT. It is translated as CASSQEGRTGELFF.

V gene TRBV9 combines with J gene TRBJ2-3; TRBD2 agrees at 7 bases. The CDR3 totals 15 residues. Germline lookup yields CDR1 SGDLS and CDR2 YYNGEE. V lost 0 bases and J lost 5; bases outside the gene matches: 6. CDR3 protein: CASSVGPGGKDTQYF. DNA of the CDR3: TGTGCCAGCAGCGTAGGTCCCGGGGGGAAAGATACGCAGTATTTT.

The genes are TRBV11-3 and TRBJ2-5, with TRBD1 matching 12 bases. The CDR3 spans 15 residues. V was clipped by 5 bases and J by 5 bases; unmatched bases: 6. Germline-derived CDR1 and CDR2 are SGHNT and YENEEA. CDR3 bases: TGTGCCAGCAGCCAGGGACAGGGGGCCCCGGAGACCCAGTACTTC. Amino acids: CASSQGQGAPETQYF.

J is TRBJ2-6 and V is TRBV20-1; TRBD2 matches 7 bases. J gave up 12 bases and V 6 bases, and 5 bases lay outside the gene matches. The V gene's germline CDR1 is DFQATT and CDR2 SNEGSKA (reference sequence). The CDR3 contains 11 residues. CDR3 residues: CSAIREAVLTF. DNA for the CDR3: TGCAGTGCCATCCGGGAGGCCGTCCTGACTTTC.

A remark on this clone: This CDR3 is also generated by other DNA sequences in the sample. The chain employs TRBV27 and TRBJ1-1; D not certain. The CDR3 is made up of 13 amino acids. Deletions cut 2 bases from V and 5 bases from J, with 9 bases between. CDR1 is MNHEY, CDR2 SMNVEV, per germline (reference sequence). The CDR3 DNA is TGTGCCAGCAGTTTAGCGGGTGGAACTGAAGCTTTCTTT. Protein: CASSLAGGTEAFF.

The chain carries TRBV18 and TRBJ1-1; perhaps TRBD1 as D (5 bases). V was cut by 4 bases and J by 10 bases, with 10 bases left in between. This CDR3 contains 11 residues. Germline-derived CDR1 and CDR2 are KGHSH and LQKENI. Written as DNA, the CDR3 is TGTGCCAGCTCACTCGGGGGACGAGCTTTCTTT. Amino acids: CASSLGGRAFF.

The rearrangement joins TRBV28 to TRBJ1-2, with 11 bases fitting TRBD1. CDR3 length equals 14 residues. CDR1 MDHEN and CDR2 SYDVKM come from the germline V gene. The V gene end was trimmed by 0 bases and the J gene end by 6 bases; junction bases not matched to a gene: 0. The CDR3 DNA is TGTGCCAGCAGTTTATGGGGACAGGGGGATGGCTACACCTTC. Protein sequence: CASSLWGQGDGYTF.

The genes are TRBV19 and TRBJ2-7, with D possibly being TRBD1 (6 bases). This CDR3 contains 14 residues. CDR1 and CDR2 (germline): LNHDA, SQIVND (reference sequence). V was clipped by 4 bases and J by 1 base, with 11 bases between them. The CDR3 loop reads CASSKWGPSYEQYF. The CDR3 region has the DNA TGTGCCAGTAGTAAGTGGGGGCCGTCCTACGAGCAGTACTTC.

This chain joins TRBV7-9 and TRBJ2-3; the D gene is possibly TRBD1 (5 bases). Between the trimmed V and J ends, which lost 1 base and 1 base, there was a span of 18 bases. The CDR3 loop spans 18 amino acids. Germline V gene data show CDR1 as SEHNR and CDR2 as FQNEAQ (reference sequence). DNA for the CDR3: TGTGCCAGCAGCTTAGTGGGTTATGGCAGGGAAGGCACAGATACGCAGTATTTT. Translated: CASSLVGYGREGTDTQYF.

The chain recombines TRBV2 with TRBJ1-5; 8 nucleotides line up with TRBD1. Trimming at V came to 3 bases and at J to 5 bases, leaving 6 bases not matched to a gene. The CDR3 runs 15 residues. The germline gives CDR1 SNHLY, CDR2 FYNNEI. CDR3 region: CASSDRGPKDQPQHF. CDR3 sequence (DNA): TGTGCCAGCAGTGACAGGGGGCCGAAAGATCAGCCCCAGCATTTT.

The V call is TRBV5-4, the J call TRBJ2-2; D remains unclear. The germline V and J ends were trimmed by 0 bases and 0 bases, with 6 bases remaining between them. This CDR3 is 15 amino acids long. Germline assignment: CDR1 SGHNT and CDR2 YYREEE (reference sequence). CDR3 region: CASSLVLANTGELFF. In DNA, the CDR3 is TGTGCCAGCAGCTTGGTTCTAGCGAACACCGGGGAGCTGTTTTTT. The entire variable domain, with the rest obtained from reference TRBV5-4 and TRBJ2-2, is as follows: ETGVTQSPTHLIKTRGQQVTLRCSSQSGHNTVSWYQQALGQGPQFIFQYYREEENGRGNFPPRFSGLQFPNYSSELNVNALELDDSALYLCASSLVLANTGELFFGEGSRLTVL.

The gene calls are TRBV7-8 and TRBJ1-3; D perhaps matches TRBD1 (6 bases). The CDR3 contains 16 residues. Germline V lookup: CDR1 SGHVS, CDR2 FQNEAQ. V shed 5 bases and J shed 0 bases, with 14 bases lying between them. CDR3 in amino acids: CASSPRGQTSGNTIYF. Here the CDR3 DNA reads TGTGCCAGCAGCCCCAGAGGACAGACCTCTGGAAACACCATATATTTT.

The chain joins TRBV20-1 to TRBJ2-5; D is ambiguous. V was shortened by 3 bases and J by 5 bases, with 7 bases between the two germline ends. The CDR3 has 11 residues. From germline, CDR1 is DFQATT and CDR2 SNEGSKA (reference sequence). This CDR3 reads CSARIQETQYF. CDR3 nucleotide sequence: TGCAGTGCTAGGATCCAGGAGACCCAGTACTTC.

V is TRBV6-1 and J is TRBJ2-7; perhaps TRBD1 as D (5 bases). Germline V lookup: CDR1 MNHNS, CDR2 SASEGT. This CDR3 region has 13 residues. V was pared by 10 bases and J by 0 bases, with 13 bases between. The CDR3 DNA reads TGTGCCACCAGACCAGGGCCCTCCTACGAGCAGTACTTC. It translates to CATRPGPSYEQYF.

The chain uses TRBV27 and TRBJ2-2; 9 bases are a match to TRBD1. After removal of 2 bases from V and 8 bases from J, the junction contained 15 bases not matched to a gene. The CDR3 has 18 residues. Germline assignment: CDR1 MNHEY and CDR2 SMNVEV (reference sequence). CDR3 residues: CASSLRGPLQGAYGELFF. Written as DNA, the CDR3 is TGTGCCAGCAGTTTAAGGGGGCCCCTACAGGGGGCATATGGGGAGCTGTTTTTT.

Concerning this clone: At one end, the junction sequence differs from germline, possibly due to a read error. V and J are TRBV7-9 and TRBJ1-1; 10 bases agree with TRBD1. This CDR3 spans 14 amino acids. Per the germline V gene, CDR1 is SEHNR and CDR2 is FQNEAQ (reference sequence). CDR3 region: CSSSIFPGTGDAFF. CDR3 nucleotides: TGTTCCAGCAGCATTTTTCCCGGGACAGGGGACGCTTTCTTT.

The rearrangement joins TRBV30 to TRBJ1-2; D is possibly TRBD1 (5 bases). Trimming took off 5 bases at V and 3 bases at J, with 13 bases between the two ends. CDR1 is GTSNPN, CDR2 SVGIG, per germline (reference sequence). The CDR3 has 13 residues. The CDR3 protein is CAWFAGGDYGYTF. The CDR3 region has the DNA TGTGCCTGGTTCGCGGGGGGGGACTATGGCTACACCTTC.

This chain connects TRBV4-1 to TRBJ2-2; 16 positions match TRBD2. CDR3 length: 17 amino acids. J was trimmed by 7 bases and V by 4 bases; bases with no gene match: 6. Germline values: CDR1 MGHRA, CDR2 YSYEKL. CDR3 bases: TGCGCCAGCAGCCCGGGGACTAGCGGGGGGGTAATCGGGGAGCTGTTTTTT. This codes for CASSPGTSGGVIGELFF.

This clone was counted a single time. The chain couples TRBV9 to TRBJ1-3; D not resolved. The V end was cut by 4 bases, the J end by 2 bases, with 7 bases between. CDR3 length: 13 residues. Germline assignment: CDR1 SGDLS and CDR2 YYNGEE. CDR3 sequence reads: CASSRETGNTIYF. The CDR3, as DNA: TGTGCCAGCAGCAGGGAGACTGGAAACACCATATATTTT. Full variable domain (outside the CDR3, taken from reference TRBV9 and TRBJ1-3): DSGVTQTPKHLITATGQRVTLRCSPRSGDLSVYWYQQSLDQGLQFLIQYYNGEERAKGNILERFSAQQFPDLHSELNLSSLELGDSALYFCASSRETGNTIYFGEGSWLTVV.

This clone was detected only once. The germline gene is not matched at one end of the junction; a read error may be the cause. The same CDR3 also results from other DNA sequences found in this sample. The V call is TRBV7-8, the J call TRBJ2-1; 9 nucleotides align to TRBD2. The CDR3 consists of 18 residues. Germline V lookup: CDR1 SGHVS, CDR2 FQNEAQ. The CDR3 bases are TGCGCCAGCAGCTTAGTTTCTGGCGGGGGGGCTCCGGGCAATGAGCAGTTCTTC. Translation: CASSLVSGGGAPGNEQFF.

The chain joins TRBV5-6 to TRBJ2-1, with 9 bases matching TRBD1. Germline values: CDR1 SGHDT, CDR2 YYEEEE. The V segment lost 0 bases and the J segment 0 bases; nucleotides outside the gene matches: 10. The length of the CDR3 is 19 residues. CDR3 in amino acids: CASSLVPGQGFDSYNEQFF. In DNA form, the CDR3 reads TGTGCCAGCAGCTTGGTCCCAGGACAGGGGTTTGACTCCTACAATGAGCAGTTCTTC.

V and J are TRBV11-2 and TRBJ1-2; tentative D call: TRBD1 (6 bases). V shed 0 bases and J shed 8 bases, with 19 bases lying between them. CDR1 is SGHAT and CDR2 is FQNNGV in the germline V gene. The CDR3 consists of 16 residues. CDR3 in amino acids: CASSLDMTGLGGGYTF. CDR3 DNA: TGTGCCAGCAGCTTAGACATGACAGGACTCGGAGGAGGCTACACCTTC. Complete variable domain (other parts from reference TRBV11-2 and TRBJ1-2): EAGVAQSPRYKIIEKRQSVAFWCNPISGHATLYWYQQILGQGPKLLIQFQNNGVVDDSQLPKDRFSAERLKGVDSTLKIQPAKLEDSAVYLCASSLDMTGLGGGYTFGSGTRLTVV.